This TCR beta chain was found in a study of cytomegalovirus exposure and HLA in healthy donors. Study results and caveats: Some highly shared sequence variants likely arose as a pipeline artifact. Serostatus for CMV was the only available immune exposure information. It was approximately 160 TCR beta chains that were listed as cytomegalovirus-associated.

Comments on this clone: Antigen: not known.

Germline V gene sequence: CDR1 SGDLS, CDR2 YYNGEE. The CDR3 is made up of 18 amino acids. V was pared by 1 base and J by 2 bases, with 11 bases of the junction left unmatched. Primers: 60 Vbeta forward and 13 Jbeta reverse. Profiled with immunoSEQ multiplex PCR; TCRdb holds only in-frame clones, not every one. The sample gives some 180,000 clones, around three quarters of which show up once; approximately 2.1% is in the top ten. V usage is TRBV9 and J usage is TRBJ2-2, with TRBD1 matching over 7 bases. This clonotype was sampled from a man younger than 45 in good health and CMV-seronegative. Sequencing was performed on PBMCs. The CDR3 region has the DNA TGTGCCAGCAGCGTATTTGGACAGGTTAGAGCTAACACCGGGGAGCTGTTTTTT. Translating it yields CASSVFGQVRANTGELFF.